Listed below are T cell receptor beta chains from one sample, sequenced in a study of cytomegalovirus exposure and HLA in healthy donors. TCRdb's copy holds only in-frame clones and misses some; the assay was immunoSEQ multiplex PCR. Among about 160,000 clones, approximately 84% were seen once, and the ten largest hold roughly 1%. Sequencing was performed on PBMCs. The receptors were gathered from a man aged 25 to 45 in good health and CMV-seronegative. The CDR3 runs from the conserved cysteine through the conserved F or W. A D gene is named only where the DNA matches it firmly. Some rows have no size entry. The others give once, few or many, or a class for an expanded clone.

v_call	j_call	clone_size	d_call	cdr3_nt	cdr3_aa
TRBV11-2	TRBJ1-5	-	-	TGTGCCAGCAGCCCCCGGGGGGGCAATCAGCCCCAGCATTTT	CASSPRGGNQPQHF
TRBV4-3	TRBJ2-7	once	-	TGCGCCAGCAGCCAAGATCTATCTTTGGGAGACTCCTACGAGCAGTACTTC	CASSQDLSLGDSYEQYF
TRBV6-5	TRBJ1-2	few	TRBD1	TGTGCCAGCAGTTCCAGGGGGCGAGACTATGGCTACACCTTC	CASSSRGRDYGYTF
TRBV6-5	TRBJ2-7	-	TRBD2	TGTGCCAGCAGTCTAGGGACTAGCGGGCCCTACGAGCAGTACTTC	CASSLGTSGPYEQYF
TRBV5-1	TRBJ2-1	few	TRBD2	TGCGCCAGCAGCTCTAGCGGGGGGGGCCTCTCCTACAATGAGCAGTTCTTC	CASSSSGGGLSYNEQFF
TRBV5-1	TRBJ2-5	-	TRBD1	TGCGCCAGCAGCCCGGCGACAGGGGACCAACAAGAGACCCAGTACTTC	CASSPATGDQQETQYF
TRBV11-3	TRBJ1-2	-	TRBD1	TGTGCCAGCAGCTCGGGACAGGGGGCGTATGGCTACACCTTC	CASSSGQGAYGYTF
TRBV7-6	TRBJ2-5	-	TRBD2	TGTGCCAGCAGCCTTCCTAGCGGGGGGGCAGAGACCCAGTACTTC	CASSLPSGGAETQYF
TRBV27	TRBJ2-7	-	TRBD1	TGTGCCAGCCGTCGACAGGGGATGGGGGAGCAGTACTTC	CASRRQGMGEQYF
TRBV28	TRBJ2-7	-	-	TGTGCCAGCAGGTCAACTAATTCCTACGAGCAGTACTTC	CASRSTNSYEQYF
TRBV27	TRBJ2-1	-	TRBD2	TGTGCCAGCAGCCCCGCAGGGACTAGCTCCTACAATGAGCAGTTCTTC	CASSPAGTSSYNEQFF
TRBV19	TRBJ1-1	-	TRBD1	TGTGCCAGTAGTCCTCGACAGGGAGAAGCTTTCTTT	CASSPRQGEAFF
TRBV7-9	TRBJ2-1	few	TRBD2	TGTTCCAGCAGCTTCGGGACTAGCGGGAGGATTGGCAATGAGCAGTTCTTC	CSSSFGTSGRIGNEQFF
TRBV5-1	TRBJ2-1	-	-	TGCGCCAGCAGCTTCACAACGACAGGCAGGCACAATGAGCAGTTCTTC	CASSFTTTGRHNEQFF
TRBV19	TRBJ1-5	-	-	TGTGCCAGTAGTCCGGTTCAACAGGTTAACAATCAGCCCCAGCATTTT	CASSPVQQVNNQPQHF
TRBV29-1	TRBJ2-1	-	TRBD2	TGCAGCTCTACCGCGGGGGGCTCCTACAATGAGCAGTTCTTC	CSSTAGGSYNEQFF
TRBV5-1	TRBJ2-1	-	-	TGCGCCAGCAGCTTGGGGGGCGCGGGGTACAATGAGCAGTTCTTC	CASSLGGAGYNEQFF
TRBV7-2	TRBJ2-5	few	-	TGTGCCAGCAGCGGAGGACCAGGAGAGACCCAGTACTTC	CASSGGPGETQYF
TRBV5-1	TRBJ2-3	-	-	TGCGCCAGCAGCTTGGGTGGGGGGAGCACAGATACGCAGTATTTT	CASSLGGGSTDTQYF
TRBV1	TRBJ1-1	once	-	TGCACCAGCAGCGAGGGCCACAGGGGAACTGAAGCTTTCTTT	CTSSEGHRGTEAFF
TRBV30	TRBJ2-3	-	-	TGTGCCTGGAGTGGGGGAGGGGGATTCACAGATACGCAGTATTTT	CAWSGGGGFTDTQYF
TRBV5-6	TRBJ2-7	-	TRBD1	TGTGCCAGCAGCCGATCCCCCGTGACAGGGGGCTACGAGCAGTACTTC	CASSRSPVTGGYEQYF
TRBV27	TRBJ2-3	-	TRBD2	TGTGCCAGCACCTACGGGACTAGCTGGACAGATACGCAGTATTTT	CASTYGTSWTDTQYF
TRBV15	TRBJ1-1	-	-	TGTGCCACCAGCAGTGTTATGAACACTGAAGCTTTCTTT	CATSSVMNTEAFF
TRBV29-1	TRBJ2-5	-	TRBD2	TGCAGCGCCGTTGCGGGGACTAGCGGGGGGGCAGGGACCCAGTACTTC	CSAVAGTSGGAGTQYF
TRBV11-3	TRBJ2-1	-	TRBD2	TGTGCCAGCAGCCCCGGGGGAGCGGGAGGACTCAATGAGCAGTTCTTC	CASSPGGAGGLNEQFF
TRBV6-5	TRBJ1-5	-	TRBD1	TGTGCCAGCAGTCCCTCCCCGACAGGGTATCAGCCCCAGCATTTT	CASSPSPTGYQPQHF
TRBV28	TRBJ2-7	-	-	TGTGCCAGCAGCACCCCAGGTTCCACCTACGAGCAGTACTTC	CASSTPGSTYEQYF
TRBV5-1	TRBJ2-5	-	-	TGCGCCAGCAGCCCCGGGGACTCCGCGGAGACCCAGTACTTC	CASSPGDSAETQYF
TRBV5-4	TRBJ1-2	-	TRBD1	TGTGCCAGCAGCGACGGACAGGGGGTCTATGGCTACACCTTC	CASSDGQGVYGYTF
TRBV2	TRBJ2-5	few	TRBD1	TGTGCCAGCAGTAAGGGACAGGGCGGGGAGACCCAGTACTTC	CASSKGQGGETQYF
TRBV5-1	TRBJ2-1	-	TRBD2	TGCGCCAGCAGCTTGAGTCTAGCGGGGGGCAATGAGCAGTTCTTC	CASSLSLAGGNEQFF
TRBV5-1	TRBJ1-3	-	TRBD1	TGCGCCAGCAGCTTGGCCGCAGGGGGGAATGGAAACACCATATATTTT	CASSLAAGGNGNTIYF
TRBV7-8	TRBJ2-7	-	TRBD1	TGTGCCAGCAGCACCCCGGGACAGGATCGTTACGAGCAGTACTTC	CASSTPGQDRYEQYF
TRBV4-1	TRBJ1-3	-	-	TGCGCCAGCAGCCCAGGACTGCGCTCTGGAAACACCATATATTTT	CASSPGLRSGNTIYF
TRBV27	TRBJ1-6	-	-	TGTGCCAGCAGTTCACAGGGTCGTTCACCCCTCCACTTT	CASSSQGRSPLHF
TRBV30	TRBJ1-2	-	-	TGTGCCTGGAGTCTGGTTGCGGGGGCGGACCCCTACACCTTC	CAWSLVAGADPYTF
TRBV18	TRBJ2-2	few	-	TGTGCCAGCTCACCATCTGGGGGCGTCTCCACCGGGGAGCTGTTTTTT	CASSPSGGVSTGELFF
TRBV7-3	TRBJ2-3	-	TRBD1	TGTGCCAGCAGTCAAACACAGGGGCCTACAGATACGCAGTATTTT	CASSQTQGPTDTQYF
TRBV27	TRBJ1-2	-	TRBD1	TGTGCCAGCAGAAGGACAGGGTACGTGCCCTATGGCTACACCTTC	CASRRTGYVPYGYTF
TRBV4-3	TRBJ2-2	-	-	TGCGCCAGCAGCCTAGGAGGAGTAGACGGGGAGCTGTTTTTT	CASSLGGVDGELFF
TRBV7-2	TRBJ2-5	-	-	TGTGCCAGCAGCTTTAACAGGCCTAGCGCCCAAGAGACCCAGTACTTC	CASSFNRPSAQETQYF
TRBV10-3	TRBJ2-7	-	TRBD1	TGTGCCATCAGTCAACATACAGGGGCGCAGGCCCGGGAGCAGTACTTC	CAISQHTGAQAREQYF
TRBV15	TRBJ2-1	-	-	TGTGCCACCAGCAGAGATCTATTCAATGAGCAGTTCTTC	CATSRDLFNEQFF
TRBV28	TRBJ2-7	few	TRBD2	TGTGCCAGCAGTTTATATGGGACTACCTACGAGCAGTACTTC	CASSLYGTTYEQYF
TRBV6-1	TRBJ1-5	-	TRBD1	TGTGCCAGCTCAAGACAGGGATTCGATCAGCCCCAGCATTTT	CASSRQGFDQPQHF
TRBV25-1	TRBJ1-4	-	TRBD1	TGTGCCAGCAACAGGGGATTGGGTGAAAAACTGTTTTTT	CASNRGLGEKLFF
TRBV25-1	TRBJ2-7	once	-	TGTGCCAGCAGTGAACCCGGGGTCGCCTACGAGCAGTACTTC	CASSEPGVAYEQYF
TRBV6-5	TRBJ1-1	-	-	TGTGCCAGCACACCGGGGGGCTTAGAAGAAGCTTTCTTT	CASTPGGLEEAFF
TRBV9	TRBJ2-5	-	-	TGTGCCAGCAGCGTAGCTAGCGAGGGGACCCAGTACTTC	CASSVASEGTQYF
TRBV7-6	TRBJ1-4	-	-	TGTGCCAGCAGCTTAACCCCTACTCGAAATGAAAAACTGTTTTTT	CASSLTPTRNEKLFF
TRBV13	TRBJ1-1	-	TRBD1	TGTGCCAGCAGGCCCCCAGGGGGCATGGGCACTGAAGCTTTCTTT	CASRPPGGMGTEAFF